The 3 T cell receptor beta chains below all came from one sample that was sequenced in a study of regulatory T cells in long-lasting Graves disease. TCR beta libraries were built with iRepertoire HTBI primers and Arm-PCR of CDR3 regions. MiXCR was run by TCRdb on the multiplex PCR reads, yielding one entry per CDR3 protein. The sample contains 620,000 or so distinct CDR3 sequences, roughly 16% of which appear only once. The time point: newly diagnosed GD, antithyroid drugs for less than 3 months. Scientists built the TCR library using RNA that was extracted from PBMCs. The data also belong to a second study, concerning T cells in Graves' hyperthyroidism and ophthalmopathy.

Source: peripheral blood mononuclear cells (PBMCs), taken at new diagnosis, from a patient treated with antithyroid drugs. These receptors all stem from a woman in her thirties with Graves disease.

The chain combines TRBV27 with TRBJ1-6; no definite D call. Trimming shortened V by 6 bases and J by 7 bases, and 16 bases separated the two germline ends. CDR1 is MNHEY and CDR2 is SMNVEV in the germline V gene (reference sequence). The CDR3 extends over 15 amino acids. The CDR3 here is CASSPDNISNSPLHF. The CDR3 DNA sequence: TGTGCCAGCAGCCCCGATAACATTTCAAATTCACCCCTCCACTTT.

V and J are TRBV19 and TRBJ2-2; 11 nucleotides align to TRBD1. V was clipped by 4 bases and J by 4 bases; unmatched bases: 14. CDR1 and CDR2 from the germline V gene are LNHDA and SQIVND (reference sequence). The CDR3 length is 19 residues. The CDR3 region has the DNA TGTGCCAGTAGTACCAGGAAAGTTGGGACAGGGGGTAGCACCGGGGAGCTGTTTTTT. It translates to CASSTRKVGTGGSTGELFF.

The sample holds a few counts of this clonotype. This chain uses TRBV6-1 with TRBJ2-5; 11 bases fit TRBD2. Germline V CDR1 and CDR2: MNHNS, SASEGT. The CDR3 spans 17 residues. J was trimmed by 5 bases and V by 8 bases; bases with no gene match: 16. Here the CDR3 reads CASQRNTSGRGRETQYF. DNA of the CDR3: TGTGCCAGCCAAAGGAACACTAGCGGGAGAGGTCGGGAGACCCAGTACTTC.